This paragraph covers one T cell receptor (beta chain) sequence. This sample was taken from a study of blood T cell repertoires in COVID-19. The CDR3 sequence is 13 residues long. Between the trimmed V and J ends, which lost 4 bases and 4 bases, there was a span of 10 bases. Germline lookup yields CDR1 MNHEY and CDR2 SVGAGI. Libraries were prepared by immunoSEQ multiplex PCR; TCRdb keeps only in-frame clonotypes and omits some of them. Among over 100,000 clones listed, 90% were seen once. The sequencing input was peripheral blood. This receptor was identified in a human donor in a cohort sampled during active COVID-19. The chain uses TRBV6-5 and TRBJ1-1; D not certain. This CDR3 is CASSSPPSTEAFF. In DNA form, the CDR3 reads TGTGCCAGCAGTTCCCCTCCTAGCACTGAAGCTTTCTTT.